This T cell receptor beta chain came from a study of cytomegalovirus exposure and HLA in healthy donors. Looking at the study overall: Among the approximately 380 donors who were genotyped, roughly 86% fell in the genetic ancestry cluster that is associated with self-reported Caucasian donors.

V lost 4 bases to trimming and J lost 10 bases, with 16 bases between them. The CDR3 spans 13 residues. Germline V lookup: CDR1 SNHLY, CDR2 FYNNEI. Overall study findings and caveats: The sole available immune exposure information was CMV serostatus. The majority of TCR sequences were rare, yet some public TCRs appeared in many donors.

PCR used 60 Vbeta primers and 13 Jbeta primers. Profiled with immunoSEQ multiplex PCR; TCRdb holds only in-frame clones, not every one. This sample has around 150,000 clones; approximately 80% occur once, and the top ten carry around 3%. Note on this clone: The antigen is not known.

Sequencing used PBMCs. This receptor was taken from a woman aged 40 to 49 in good health and CMV-seropositive. The J gene is TRBJ2-5, the V gene TRBV2, with a weak D call TRBD2 (6 bases). Here the CDR3 reads CASSGRVGGLQYF. Written as DNA, the CDR3 is TGTGCCAGCAGTGGGAGGGTCGGAGGGCTCCAGTACTTC.